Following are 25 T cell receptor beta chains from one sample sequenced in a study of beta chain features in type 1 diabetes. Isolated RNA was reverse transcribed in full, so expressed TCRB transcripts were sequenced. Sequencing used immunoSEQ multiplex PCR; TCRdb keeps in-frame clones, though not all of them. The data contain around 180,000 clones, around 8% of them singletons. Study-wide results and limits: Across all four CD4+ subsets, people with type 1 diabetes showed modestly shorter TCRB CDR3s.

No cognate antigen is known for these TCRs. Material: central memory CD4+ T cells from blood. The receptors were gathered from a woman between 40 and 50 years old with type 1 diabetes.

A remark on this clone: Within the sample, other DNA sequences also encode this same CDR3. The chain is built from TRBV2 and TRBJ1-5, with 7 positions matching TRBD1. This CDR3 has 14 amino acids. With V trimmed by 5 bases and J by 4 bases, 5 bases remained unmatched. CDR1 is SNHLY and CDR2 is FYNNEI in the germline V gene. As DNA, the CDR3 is TGTGCCAGCAGTCCTGACAGGGCTAATCAGCCCCAGCATTTT. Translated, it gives CASSPDRANQPQHF. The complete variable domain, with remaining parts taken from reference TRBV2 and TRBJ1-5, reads EPEVTQTPSHQVTQMGQEVILRCVPISNHLYFYWYRQILGQKVEFLVSFYNNEISEKSEIFDDQFSVERPDGSNFTLKIRSTKLEDSAMYFCASSPDRANQPQHFGDGTRLSIL.

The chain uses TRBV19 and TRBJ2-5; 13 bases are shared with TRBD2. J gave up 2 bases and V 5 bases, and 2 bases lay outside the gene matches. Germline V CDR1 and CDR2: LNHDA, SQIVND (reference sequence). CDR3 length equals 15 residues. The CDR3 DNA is TGTGCCAGTAGTTGGGGACTAGCGGGGCAAGAGACCCAGTACTTC. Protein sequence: CASSWGLAGQETQYF.

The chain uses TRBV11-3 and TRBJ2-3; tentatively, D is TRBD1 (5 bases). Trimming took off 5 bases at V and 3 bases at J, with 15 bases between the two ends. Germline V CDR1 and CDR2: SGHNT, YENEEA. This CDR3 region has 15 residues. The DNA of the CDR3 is TGTGCCAGCAGCCTCAGGTACAGGACGACAGATACGCAGTATTTT. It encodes CASSLRYRTTDTQYF.

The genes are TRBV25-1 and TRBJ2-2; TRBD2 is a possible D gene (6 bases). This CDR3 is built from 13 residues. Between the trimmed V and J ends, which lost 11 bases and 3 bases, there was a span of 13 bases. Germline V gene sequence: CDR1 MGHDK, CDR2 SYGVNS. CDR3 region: CACSREDTGELFF. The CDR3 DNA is TGTGCCTGCTCTAGGGAGGACACCGGGGAGCTGTTTTTT.

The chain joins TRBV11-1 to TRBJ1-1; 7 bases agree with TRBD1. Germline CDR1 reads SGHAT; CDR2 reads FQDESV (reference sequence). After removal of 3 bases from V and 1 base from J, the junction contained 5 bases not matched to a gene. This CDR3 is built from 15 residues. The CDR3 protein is CASSLARTGNTEAFF. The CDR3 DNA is TGTGCCAGCAGCTTGGCCCGGACAGGGAACACTGAAGCTTTCTTT. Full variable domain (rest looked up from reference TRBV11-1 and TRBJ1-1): EAEVAQSPRYKITEKSQAVAFWCDPISGHATLYWYRQILGQGPELLVQFQDESVVDDSQLPKDRFSAERLKGVDSTLKIQPAELGDSAMYLCASSLARTGNTEAFFGQGTRLTVV.

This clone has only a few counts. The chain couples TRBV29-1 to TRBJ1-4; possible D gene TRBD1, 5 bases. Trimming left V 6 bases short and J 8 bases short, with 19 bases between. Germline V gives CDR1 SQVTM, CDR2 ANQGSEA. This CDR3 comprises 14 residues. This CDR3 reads CSVARGPQGEKLFF. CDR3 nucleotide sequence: TGCAGCGTGGCGCGAGGCCCTCAGGGCGAAAAACTGTTTTTT. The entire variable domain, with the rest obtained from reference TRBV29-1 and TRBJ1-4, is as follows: SAVISQKPSRDICQRGTSLTIQCQVDSQVTMMFWYRQQPGQSLTLIATANQGSEATYESGFVIDKFPISRPNLTFSTLTVSNMSPEDSSIYLCSVARGPQGEKLFFGSGTQLSVL.

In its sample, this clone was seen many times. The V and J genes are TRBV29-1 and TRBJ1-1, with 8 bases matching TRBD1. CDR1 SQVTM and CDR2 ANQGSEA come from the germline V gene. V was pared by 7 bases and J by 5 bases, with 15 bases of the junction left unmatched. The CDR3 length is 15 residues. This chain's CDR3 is CSGRQGQSRVTEAFF. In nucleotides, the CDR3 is TGCAGCGGGCGACAGGGGCAAAGTCGGGTGACTGAAGCTTTCTTT.

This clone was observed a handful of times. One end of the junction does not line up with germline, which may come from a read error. The CDR3 protein is CASSSSRGSETQYF. As DNA, the CDR3 is TGTGCTAGCAGCTCTTCCCGGGGGTCAGAGACCCAGTACTTC. This chain uses TRBV7-7 with TRBJ2-5; D possibly corresponds to TRBD2 (6 bases). The CDR3 runs to 14 residues. Germline CDR1 SSHAT, CDR2 FNYEAQ (reference sequence).

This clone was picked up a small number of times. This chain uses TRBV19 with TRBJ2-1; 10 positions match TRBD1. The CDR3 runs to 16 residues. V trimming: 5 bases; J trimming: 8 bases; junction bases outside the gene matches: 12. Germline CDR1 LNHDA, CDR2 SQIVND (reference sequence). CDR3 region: CASSPMPGQGFHEQFF. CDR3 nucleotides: TGTGCCAGTAGTCCTATGCCGGGACAGGGGTTCCATGAGCAGTTCTTC.

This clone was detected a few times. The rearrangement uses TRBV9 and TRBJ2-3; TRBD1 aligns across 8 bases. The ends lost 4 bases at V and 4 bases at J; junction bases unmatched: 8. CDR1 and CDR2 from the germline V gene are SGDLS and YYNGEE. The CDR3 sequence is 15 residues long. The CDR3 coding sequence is TGTGCCAGCAGCTTCTTGACAGGGGAGGCAGATACGCAGTATTTT. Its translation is CASSFLTGEADTQYF.

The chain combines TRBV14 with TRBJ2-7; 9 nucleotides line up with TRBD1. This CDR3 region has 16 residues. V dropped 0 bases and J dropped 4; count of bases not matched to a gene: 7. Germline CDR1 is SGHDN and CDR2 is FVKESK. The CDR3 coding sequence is TGTGCCAGCAGCCAAGATAAAGGGACAGGGAAATACGAGCAGTACTTC. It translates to CASSQDKGTGKYEQYF.

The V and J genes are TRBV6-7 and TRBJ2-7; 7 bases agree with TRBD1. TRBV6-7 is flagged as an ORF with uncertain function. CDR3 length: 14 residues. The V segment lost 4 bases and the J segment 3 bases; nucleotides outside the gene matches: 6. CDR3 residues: CASSFRDRYYEQYF. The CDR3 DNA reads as TGTGCCAGCAGTTTCCGGGACAGATACTACGAGCAGTACTTC.

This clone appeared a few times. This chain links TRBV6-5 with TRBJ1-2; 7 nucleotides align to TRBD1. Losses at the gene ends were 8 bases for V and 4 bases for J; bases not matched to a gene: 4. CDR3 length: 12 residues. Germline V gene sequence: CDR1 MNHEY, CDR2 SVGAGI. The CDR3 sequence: CASEGQTYGYTF. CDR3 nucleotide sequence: TGTGCCAGCGAGGGACAGACCTATGGCTACACCTTC.

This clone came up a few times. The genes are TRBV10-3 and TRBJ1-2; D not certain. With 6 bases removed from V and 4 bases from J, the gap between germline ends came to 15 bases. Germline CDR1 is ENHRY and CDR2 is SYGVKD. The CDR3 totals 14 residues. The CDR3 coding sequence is TGTGCCATCAGGCCAACAGCTGTTAGCTATGGCTACACCTTC. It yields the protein CAIRPTAVSYGYTF.

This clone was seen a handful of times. The CDR3 DNA reads as TGCAGCGTTCCCCCGGGTTGGGCAGGGGGCGATGGCTACACCTTC. Encoded protein: CSVPPGWAGGDGYTF. The chain carries TRBV29-1 and TRBJ1-2, with 8 positions matching TRBD1. The trim removed 5 bases at V and 6 bases at J, leaving 14 bases unmatched. This CDR3 is built from 15 residues. The germline CDR1 and CDR2 sequences are SQVTM and ANQGSEA.

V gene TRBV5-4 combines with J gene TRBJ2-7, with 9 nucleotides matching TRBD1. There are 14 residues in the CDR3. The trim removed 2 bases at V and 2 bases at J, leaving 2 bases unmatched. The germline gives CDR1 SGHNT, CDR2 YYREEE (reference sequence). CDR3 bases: TGTGCCAGCAGCTTTGGGACAGGGCCCTACGAGCAGTACTTC. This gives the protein CASSFGTGPYEQYF.

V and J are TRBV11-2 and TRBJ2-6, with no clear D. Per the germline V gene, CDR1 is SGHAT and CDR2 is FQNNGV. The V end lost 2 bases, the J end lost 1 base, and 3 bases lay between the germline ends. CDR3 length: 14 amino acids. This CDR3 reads CASSLQSGANVLTF. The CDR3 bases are TGTGCCAGCAGCTTACAATCTGGGGCCAACGTCCTGACTTTC.

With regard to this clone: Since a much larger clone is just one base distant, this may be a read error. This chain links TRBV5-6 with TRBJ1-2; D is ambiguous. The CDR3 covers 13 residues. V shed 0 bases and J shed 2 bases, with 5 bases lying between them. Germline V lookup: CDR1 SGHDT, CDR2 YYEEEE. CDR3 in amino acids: CASSLEQNYGYTF. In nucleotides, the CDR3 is TGTGCCAGCAGCTTGGAACAGAACTATGGCTACACCTTC.

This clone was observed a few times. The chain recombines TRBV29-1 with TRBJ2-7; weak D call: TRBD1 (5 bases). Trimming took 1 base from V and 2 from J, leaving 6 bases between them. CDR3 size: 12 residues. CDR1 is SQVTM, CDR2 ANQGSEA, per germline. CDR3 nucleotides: TGCAGCGTTGAAGGGACAACCTACGAGCAGTACTTC. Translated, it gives CSVEGTTYEQYF.

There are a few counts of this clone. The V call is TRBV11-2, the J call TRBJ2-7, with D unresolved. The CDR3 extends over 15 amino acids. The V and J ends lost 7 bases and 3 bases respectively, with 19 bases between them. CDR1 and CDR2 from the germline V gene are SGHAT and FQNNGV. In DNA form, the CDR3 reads TGTGCCAGCACCTGGAGTATTAGCAGAAGCTACGAGCAGTACTTC. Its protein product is CASTWSISRSYEQYF. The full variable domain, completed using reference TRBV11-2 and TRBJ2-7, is EAGVAQSPRYKIIEKRQSVAFWCNPISGHATLYWYQQILGQGPKLLIQFQNNGVVDDSQLPKDRFSAERLKGVDSTLKIQPAKLEDSAVYLCASTWSISRSYEQYFGPGTRLTVT.

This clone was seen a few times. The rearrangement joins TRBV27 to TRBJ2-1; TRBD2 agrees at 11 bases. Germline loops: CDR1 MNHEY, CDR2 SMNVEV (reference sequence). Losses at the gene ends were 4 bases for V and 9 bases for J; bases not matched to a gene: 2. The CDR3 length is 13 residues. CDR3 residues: CASSSGLAGEQFF. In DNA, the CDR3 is TGTGCCAGCAGTTCCGGACTAGCGGGTGAGCAGTTCTTC.

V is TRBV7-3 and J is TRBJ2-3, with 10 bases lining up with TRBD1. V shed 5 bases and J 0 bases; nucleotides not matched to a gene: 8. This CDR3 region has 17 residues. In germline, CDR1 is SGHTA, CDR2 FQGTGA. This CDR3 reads CASSKGQGTSSTDTQYF. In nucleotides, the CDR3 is TGTGCCAGCAGCAAGGGACAGGGGACCTCTAGCACAGATACGCAGTATTTT.

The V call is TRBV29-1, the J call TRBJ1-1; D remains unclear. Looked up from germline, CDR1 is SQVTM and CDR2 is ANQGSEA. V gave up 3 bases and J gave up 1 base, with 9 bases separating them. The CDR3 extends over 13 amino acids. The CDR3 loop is CSVEMVANTEAFF. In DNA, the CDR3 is TGCAGCGTTGAGATGGTAGCGAACACTGAAGCTTTCTTT.

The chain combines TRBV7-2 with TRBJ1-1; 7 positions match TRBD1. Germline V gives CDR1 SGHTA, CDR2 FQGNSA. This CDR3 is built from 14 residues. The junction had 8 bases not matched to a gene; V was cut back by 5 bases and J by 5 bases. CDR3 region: CASSLGGGGTEAFF. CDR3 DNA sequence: TGTGCCAGCAGCCTAGGGGGCGGTGGAACTGAAGCTTTCTTT.

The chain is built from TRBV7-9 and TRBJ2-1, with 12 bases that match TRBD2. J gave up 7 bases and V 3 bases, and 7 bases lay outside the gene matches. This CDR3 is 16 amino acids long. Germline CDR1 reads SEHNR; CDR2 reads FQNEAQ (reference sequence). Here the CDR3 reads CASSLASGRGQNEQFF. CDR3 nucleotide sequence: TGTGCCAGCAGCTTGGCTAGCGGGAGGGGACAGAATGAGCAGTTCTTC.